This T cell receptor beta chain was captured by sequencing in a study of blood T cell repertoires in COVID-19 (TCRdb year 2020). Study-level background: Samples covering the acute and convalescent phases of COVID-19 were provided by collaborators in the United States, Italy and Spain. The prospective study material was composed of cDNA or gDNA derived from T cells, B-cell-depleted T cells, or PBMCs. The dataset comprised deeply sampled blood TCRbeta repertoires from subjects exposed to, actively infected with, or recovered from COVID-19. A freely available public database, intended as a resource for researchers studying the immune response to SARS-CoV-2, is where the repertoires were released. Samples were obtained from the ongoing ImmuneRACE study (first 160 participants) and from over a thousand subjects provided by 6 global collaborators. The sample metadata nearly always contained a de-identified subject ID, COVID-19 status, age in years and sex. Where available, HLA class I and class II types were obtained from metadata supplied by the sample provider rather than from assay-based typing. Beyond this particular receptor, the publication reports: Clinical and demographic metadata were provided uncurated, with the amount varying by source and participant.

The CDR3 sequence holds 15 residues, the cysteine and phenylalanine included. Left in the record is the CDR3 DNA by itself, 45 bases read in frame from the first base. V is cut by 7 bases and J by 4 bases, and the space between the germline ends is 19 bases. The germline V gene gives CDR1 as MDHEN and CDR2 as SYDVKM. TCRbeta CDR3 regions were amplified from genomic DNA by means of the immunoSEQ Assay, a bias-controlled multiplex PCR. Under the source paper's analysis protocol: The number of nucleated cells in each sample was estimated from the amplification of reference gene primers within the assay. To quantify the absolute abundance of each unique TCRbeta CDR3 rearrangement, sequence reads were collapsed and filtered. For each sample, productive Simpson clonality was calculated as the square root of Simpson's diversity index over productive rearrangements. Here the immuneACCESS table is served through TCRdb, limited to in-frame sequences with V and J called. Missing clones are a known gap in these copies; in checked studies unresolved V genes cover under half, and the rest lacks a known reason. V, J and clone size derive from that table, while D and trimming were established from the DNA sequence. The sample profile shows roughly 100,000 clones; more than 70% of them were found once. The biggest ten clones account for approximately 3.5% of the sample.

Collaborating institutions collected whole blood in K2EDTA tubes following their own protocols. Collaborator samples were shipped for TCRbeta analysis as frozen whole blood, isolated PBMCs, or DNA extracted from either sample type. Notes on this clone: Its antigen is unknown. Per-nucleotide qualities are absent, and no much larger clonotype sits a single base away.

The TCR comes from a woman in her fifties or sixties with acute or convalescent COVID-19. The chain joins TRBV28 to TRBJ1-2; possibly the D gene is TRBD1, per 6 matching bases. Sequencing was carried out using peripheral blood. The DNA reads TGTGCCAGCAACGAGGGGGTTGCTGCGGTCTATGGCTACACCTTC. The encoded protein is CASNEGVAAVYGYTF.